The present entry profiles one TCR beta chain with its context. Here immunoSEQ multiplex PCR was the method, and the copy in TCRdb shows in-frame clones only, minus some. Listed are some 33,000 clones; less than 8.5% falls within the top ten. This specimen belongs to a study of T cells in women clearing cervical HPV infection. Material for sequencing was blood buffy coat. The TCR originated in a woman aged 18 to 75 with a cervical HPV16 infection that either progressed to CIN3+ or cleared (not recorded which).

The sequenced part of the CDR3 DNA is TGTGCCAGCAGCTTAGGTCTAAGGAGGGGAGATGGGGACACTGAA. The encoded protein is CASSLGLRRGDGDTE. The CDR3, in full, reads CASSLGLRRGDGDTEAFF. V and J are TRBV7-8 and TRBJ1-1, with D possibly being TRBD1 (5 bases). The read falls 3 residues short of the CDR3 end, and the missing part is taken from the germline J gene. CDR3 length: 18 residues. Trimming cost V 1 base and J 3 bases, with 21 bases left between them. The germline CDR1 and CDR2 sequences are SGHVS and FQNEAQ. Full variable domain (missing parts from reference TRBV7-8 and TRBJ1-1): GAGVSQSPRYKVAKRGQDVALRCDPISGHVSLFWYQQALGQGPEFLTYFQNEAQLDKSGLPSDRFFAERPEGSVSTLKIQRTQQEDSAVYLCASSLGLRRGDGDTEAFFGQGTRLTVV.